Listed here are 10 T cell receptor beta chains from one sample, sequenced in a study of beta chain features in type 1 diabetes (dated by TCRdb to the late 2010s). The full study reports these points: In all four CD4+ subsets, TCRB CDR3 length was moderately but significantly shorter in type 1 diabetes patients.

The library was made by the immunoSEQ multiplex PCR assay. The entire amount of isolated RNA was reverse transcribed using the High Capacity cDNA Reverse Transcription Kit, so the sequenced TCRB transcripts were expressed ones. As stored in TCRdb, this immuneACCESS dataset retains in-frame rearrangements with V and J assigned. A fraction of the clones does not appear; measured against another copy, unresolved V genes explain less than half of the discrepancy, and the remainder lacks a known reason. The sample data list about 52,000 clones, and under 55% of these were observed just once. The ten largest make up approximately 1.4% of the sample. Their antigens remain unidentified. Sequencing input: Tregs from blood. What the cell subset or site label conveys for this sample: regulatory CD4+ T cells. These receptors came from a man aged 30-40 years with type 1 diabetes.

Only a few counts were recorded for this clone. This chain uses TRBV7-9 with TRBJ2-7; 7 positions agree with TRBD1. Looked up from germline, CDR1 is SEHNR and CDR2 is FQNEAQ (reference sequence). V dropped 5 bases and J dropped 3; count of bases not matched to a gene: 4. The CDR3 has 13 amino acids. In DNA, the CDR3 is TGTGCCAGCAGCCGAGGGGGCCTCTACGAGCAGTACTTC. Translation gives CASSRGGLYEQYF.

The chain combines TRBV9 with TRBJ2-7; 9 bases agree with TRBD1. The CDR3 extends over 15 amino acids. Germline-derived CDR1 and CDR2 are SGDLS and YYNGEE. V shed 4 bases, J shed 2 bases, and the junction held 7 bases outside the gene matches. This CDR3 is CASSLSQGAAYEQYF. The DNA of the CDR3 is TGTGCCAGCAGCTTATCACAGGGGGCCGCCTACGAGCAGTACTTC.

The CDR3, as DNA: TGTGCCAGCAGCTCTGGTACAGAATACTATGGCTACACCTTC. Its translation: CASSSGTEYYGYTF. The rearrangement uses TRBV7-3 and TRBJ1-2; D not certain. V lost 4 bases and J lost 3, with 12 bases in between. Germline loops: CDR1 SGHTA, CDR2 FQGTGA. The CDR3 has 14 residues.

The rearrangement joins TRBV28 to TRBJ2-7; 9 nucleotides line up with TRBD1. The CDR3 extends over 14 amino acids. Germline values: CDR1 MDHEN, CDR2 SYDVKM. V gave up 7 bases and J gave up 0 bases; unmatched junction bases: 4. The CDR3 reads CASTTGQGSYEQYF. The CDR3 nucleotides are TGTGCCAGCACCACGGGACAGGGCTCCTACGAGCAGTACTTC. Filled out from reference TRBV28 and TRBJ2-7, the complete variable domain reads DVKVTQSSRYLVKRTGEKVFLECVQDMDHENMFWYRQDPGLGLRLIYFSYDVKMKEKGDIPEGYSVSREKKERFSLILESASTNQTSMYLCASTTGQGSYEQYFGPGTRLTVT.

CDR3 DNA sequence: TGTGCCACCAGCAGACTGGGGCAGGGGGCCAATCAGCCCCAGCATTTT. Its translation is CATSRLGQGANQPQHF. The chain links TRBV15 to TRBJ1-5; 8 nucleotides align to TRBD1. The CDR3 is 16 amino acids. V dropped 2 bases and J dropped 3; count of bases not matched to a gene: 6. Germline V CDR1 and CDR2: LNHNV, YYDKDF (reference sequence).

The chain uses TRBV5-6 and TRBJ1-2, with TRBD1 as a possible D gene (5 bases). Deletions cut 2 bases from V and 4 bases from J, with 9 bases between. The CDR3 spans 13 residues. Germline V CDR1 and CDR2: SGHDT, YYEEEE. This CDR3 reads CASSFQGSYGYTF. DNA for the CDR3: TGTGCCAGCAGCTTTCAGGGCTCCTATGGCTACACCTTC.

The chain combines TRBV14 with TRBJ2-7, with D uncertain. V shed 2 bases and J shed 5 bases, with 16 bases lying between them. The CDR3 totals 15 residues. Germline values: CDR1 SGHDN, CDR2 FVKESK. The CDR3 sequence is CASSQNSLSVNEQYF. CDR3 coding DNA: TGTGCCAGCAGCCAAAACAGCCTTAGTGTGAACGAGCAGTACTTC.

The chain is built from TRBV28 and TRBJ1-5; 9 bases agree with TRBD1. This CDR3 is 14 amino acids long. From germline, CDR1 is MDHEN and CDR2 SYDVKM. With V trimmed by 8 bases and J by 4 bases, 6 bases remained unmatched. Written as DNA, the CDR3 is TGTGCCAGCCTTTCAGGACAGGGGAATCAGCCCCAGCATTTT. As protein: CASLSGQGNQPQHF.

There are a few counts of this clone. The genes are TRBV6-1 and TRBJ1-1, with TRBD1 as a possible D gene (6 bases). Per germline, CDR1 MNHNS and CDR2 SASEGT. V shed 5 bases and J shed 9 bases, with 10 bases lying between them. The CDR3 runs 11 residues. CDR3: CASSLQGKAFF. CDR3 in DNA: TGTGCCAGCAGTCTCCAGGGGAAAGCTTTCTTT.

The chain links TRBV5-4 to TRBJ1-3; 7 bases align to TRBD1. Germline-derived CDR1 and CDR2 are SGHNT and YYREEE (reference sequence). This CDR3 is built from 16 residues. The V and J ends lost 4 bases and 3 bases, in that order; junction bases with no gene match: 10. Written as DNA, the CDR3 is TGTGCCAGCAGCCTCAGACAGGGTTTCGTTGGAAACACCATATATTTT. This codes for CASSLRQGFVGNTIYF.